The entry that follows covers one TCR beta chain sequence. This CDR3 has 16 residues. The ends lost 7 bases at V and 6 bases at J; junction bases unmatched: 16. The germline V gene encodes CDR1 LGHNT and CDR2 FRNRAP. TCR beta sequencing was performed on blood CD8+ and CD4+ T cells. Through negative isolation, CD4+ and CD8+ T cells were obtained, while TEMRA cells were enriched using FACS. The source of the sample is a study of CD8 T cells in Susac syndrome. The RNA input was about 0.45 to 1 ug, and it was reverse transcribed with random hexamers. TCRdb analysed the immunoSEQ multiplex PCR reads with MiXCR anew, one entry per CDR3 protein. The sample has 330,000 or so distinct CDR3 sequences; approximately 85% are singletons.

The chain couples TRBV12-5 to TRBJ2-5; 8 bases match TRBD2. The sequenced sample consisted of CD8+ T cells from PBMCs. The sequence came from a human donor with multiple sclerosis. As DNA, the CDR3 is TGTGCTAGTGCCCCCCCCGACGGGGGGGAGGCGAAGACCCAGTACTTC. Translating it yields CASAPPDGGEAKTQYF.